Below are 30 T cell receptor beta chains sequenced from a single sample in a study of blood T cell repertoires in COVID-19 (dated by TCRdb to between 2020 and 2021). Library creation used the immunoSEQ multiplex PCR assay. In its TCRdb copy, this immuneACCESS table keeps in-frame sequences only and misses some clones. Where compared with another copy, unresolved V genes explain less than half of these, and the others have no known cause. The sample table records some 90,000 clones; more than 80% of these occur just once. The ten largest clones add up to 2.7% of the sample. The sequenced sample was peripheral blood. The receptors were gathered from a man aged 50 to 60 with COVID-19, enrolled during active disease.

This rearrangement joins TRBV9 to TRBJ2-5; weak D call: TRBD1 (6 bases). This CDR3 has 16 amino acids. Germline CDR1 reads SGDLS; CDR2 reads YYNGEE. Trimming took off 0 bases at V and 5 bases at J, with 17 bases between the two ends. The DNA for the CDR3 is TGTGCCAGCAGCGTAGGCCCGGACAGTTCAGGGGAGACCCAGTACTTC. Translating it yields CASSVGPDSSGETQYF.

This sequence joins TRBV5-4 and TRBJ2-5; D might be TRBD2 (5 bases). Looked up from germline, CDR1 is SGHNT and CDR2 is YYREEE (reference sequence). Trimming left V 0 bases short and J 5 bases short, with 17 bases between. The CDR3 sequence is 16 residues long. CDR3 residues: CASSLAATNPQETQYF. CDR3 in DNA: TGTGCCAGCAGCTTGGCGGCGACTAACCCCCAGGAGACCCAGTACTTC.

CDR3 DNA sequence: TGCGCCAGCAGCTCGACAGGGGGGAGGCACACTGAAGCTTTCTTT. Translated: CASSSTGGRHTEAFF. V gene TRBV5-1 combines with J gene TRBJ1-1; 9 bases fit TRBD1. Germline lookup yields CDR1 SGHRS and CDR2 YFSETQ. This CDR3 has 15 residues. With 3 bases clipped from V and 3 bases from J, the junction kept 6 bases outside the gene matches.

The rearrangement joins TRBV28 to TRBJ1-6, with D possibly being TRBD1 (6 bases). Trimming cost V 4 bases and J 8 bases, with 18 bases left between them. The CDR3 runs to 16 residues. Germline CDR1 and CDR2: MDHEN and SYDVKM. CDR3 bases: TGTGCCAGCAGTTCCTCCTTGGACAGCTACTATTCACCCCTCCACTTT. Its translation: CASSSSLDSYYSPLHF.

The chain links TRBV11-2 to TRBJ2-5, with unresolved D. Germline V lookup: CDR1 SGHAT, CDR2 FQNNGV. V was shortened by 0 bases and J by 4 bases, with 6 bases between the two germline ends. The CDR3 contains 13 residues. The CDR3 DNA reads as TGTGCCAGCAGCTTAGATCACGGAGAGACCCAGTACTTC. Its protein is CASSLDHGETQYF.

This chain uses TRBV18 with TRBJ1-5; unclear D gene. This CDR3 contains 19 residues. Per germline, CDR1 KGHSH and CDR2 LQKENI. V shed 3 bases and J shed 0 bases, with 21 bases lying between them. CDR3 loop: CASSPRTGSLPYSNQPQHF. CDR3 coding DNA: TGTGCCAGCTCACCTCGGACCGGGAGCTTGCCTTATAGCAATCAGCCCCAGCATTTT.

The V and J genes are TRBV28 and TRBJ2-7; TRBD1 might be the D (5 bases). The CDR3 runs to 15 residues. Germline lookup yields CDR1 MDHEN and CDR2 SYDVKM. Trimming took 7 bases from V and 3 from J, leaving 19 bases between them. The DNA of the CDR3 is TGTGCCAGCACCGATAGTCAGGGCCCCCACTACGAGCAGTACTTC. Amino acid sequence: CASTDSQGPHYEQYF. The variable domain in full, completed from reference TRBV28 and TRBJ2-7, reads DVKVTQSSRYLVKRTGEKVFLECVQDMDHENMFWYRQDPGLGLRLIYFSYDVKMKEKGDIPEGYSVSREKKERFSLILESASTNQTSMYLCASTDSQGPHYEQYFGPGTRLTVT.

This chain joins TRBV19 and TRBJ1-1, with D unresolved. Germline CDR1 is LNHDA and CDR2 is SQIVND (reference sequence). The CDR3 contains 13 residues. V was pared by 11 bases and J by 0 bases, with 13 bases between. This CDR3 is CASETNMNTEAFF. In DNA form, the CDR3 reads TGTGCCTCAGAGACAAACATGAACACTGAAGCTTTCTTT. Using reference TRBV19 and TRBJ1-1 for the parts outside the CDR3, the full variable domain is DGGITQSPKYLFRKEGQNVTLSCEQNLNHDAMYWYRQDPGQGLRLIYYSQIVNDFQKGDIAEGYSVSREKKESFPLTVTSAQKNPTAFYLCASETNMNTEAFFGQGTRLTVV.

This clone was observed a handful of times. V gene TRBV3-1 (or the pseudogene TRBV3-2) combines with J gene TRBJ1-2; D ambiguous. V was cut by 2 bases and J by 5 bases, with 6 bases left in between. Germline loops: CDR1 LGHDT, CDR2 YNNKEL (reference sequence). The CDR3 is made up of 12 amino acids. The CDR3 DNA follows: TGTGCCAGCAGCCAAACAGTTTATGGCTACACCTTC. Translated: CASSQTVYGYTF.

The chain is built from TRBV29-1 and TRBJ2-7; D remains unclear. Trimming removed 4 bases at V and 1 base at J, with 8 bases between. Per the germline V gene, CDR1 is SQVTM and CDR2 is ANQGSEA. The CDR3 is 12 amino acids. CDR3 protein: CSVGDSSYEQYF. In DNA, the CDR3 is TGCAGCGTTGGTGACTCTTCCTACGAGCAGTACTTC.

This chain's CDR3 is CASSLRAGSISTDTQYF. CDR3 coding DNA: TGTGCCAGCAGCTTACGAGCGGGGAGTATAAGCACAGATACGCAGTATTTT. The chain uses TRBV5-4 and TRBJ2-3; 7 bases map to TRBD2. Germline CDR1 reads SGHNT; CDR2 reads YYREEE (reference sequence). The ends lost 2 bases at V and 0 bases at J; junction bases unmatched: 9. This CDR3 region has 17 residues.

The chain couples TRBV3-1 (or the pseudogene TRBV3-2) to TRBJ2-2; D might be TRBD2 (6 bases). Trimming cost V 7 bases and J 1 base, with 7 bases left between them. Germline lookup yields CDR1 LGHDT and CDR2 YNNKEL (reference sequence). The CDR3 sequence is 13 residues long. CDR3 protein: CASNGGNTGELFF. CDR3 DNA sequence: TGTGCCAGCAACGGGGGGAACACCGGGGAGCTGTTTTTT.

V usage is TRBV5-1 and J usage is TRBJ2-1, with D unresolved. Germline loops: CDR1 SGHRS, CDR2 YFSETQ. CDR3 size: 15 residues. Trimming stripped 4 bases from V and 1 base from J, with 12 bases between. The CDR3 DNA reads TGCGCCAGCAGCACCGAGGCTCTATCCTACAATGAGCAGTTCTTC. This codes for CASSTEALSYNEQFF.

The CDR3 coding sequence is TGTGCCAGTTTTGCGTACCAAGAGACCCAGTACTTC. Its protein is CASFAYQETQYF. The V call is TRBV19, the J call TRBJ2-5; D uncertain. Per the germline V gene, CDR1 is LNHDA and CDR2 is SQIVND (reference sequence). This CDR3 spans 12 amino acids. Trimming removed 8 bases from V and 0 bases from J, with 7 bases in between.

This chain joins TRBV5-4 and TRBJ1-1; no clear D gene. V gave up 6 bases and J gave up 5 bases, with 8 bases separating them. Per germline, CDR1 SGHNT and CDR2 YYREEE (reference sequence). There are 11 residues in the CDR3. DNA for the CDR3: TGTGCCAGCACCGGAGATACTGAAGCTTTCTTT. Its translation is CASTGDTEAFF.

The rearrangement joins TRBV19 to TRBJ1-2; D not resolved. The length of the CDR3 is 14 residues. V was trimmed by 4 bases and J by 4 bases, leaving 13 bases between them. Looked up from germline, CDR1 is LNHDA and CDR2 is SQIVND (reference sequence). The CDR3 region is CASSRVERVYGYTF. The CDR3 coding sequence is TGTGCCAGTAGTAGGGTCGAGCGCGTCTATGGCTACACCTTC.

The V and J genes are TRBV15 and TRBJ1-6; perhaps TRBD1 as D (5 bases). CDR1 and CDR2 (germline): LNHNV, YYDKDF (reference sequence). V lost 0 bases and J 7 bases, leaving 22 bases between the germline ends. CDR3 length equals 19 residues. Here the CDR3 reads CATSRDFFSAGQGNSPLHF. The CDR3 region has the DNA TGTGCCACCAGCAGAGATTTCTTCTCGGCGGGGCAGGGAAATTCACCCCTCCACTTT.

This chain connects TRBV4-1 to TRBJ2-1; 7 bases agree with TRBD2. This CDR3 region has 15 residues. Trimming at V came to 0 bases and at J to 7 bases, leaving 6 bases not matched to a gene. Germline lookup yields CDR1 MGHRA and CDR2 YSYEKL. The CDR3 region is CASSQDSAGRNEQFF. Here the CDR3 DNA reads TGCGCCAGCAGCCAAGATTCAGCGGGGAGGAATGAGCAGTTCTTC.

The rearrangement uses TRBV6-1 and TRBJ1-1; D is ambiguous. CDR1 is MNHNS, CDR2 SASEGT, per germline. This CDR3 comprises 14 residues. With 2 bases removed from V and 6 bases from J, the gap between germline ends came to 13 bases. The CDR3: CASSEPGKSPEAFF. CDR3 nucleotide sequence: TGTGCCAGCAGTGAACCGGGAAAGTCCCCTGAAGCTTTCTTT.

DNA of the CDR3: TGTGCCAGTTCCAGGGGCTACGAGCAGTACTTC. Translated: CASSRGYEQYF. This chain uses TRBV7-2 with TRBJ2-7; TRBD1 might be the D (6 bases). Germline lookup yields CDR1 SGHTA and CDR2 FQGNSA. Trimming removed 9 bases at V and 3 bases at J, with 9 bases between. The CDR3 spans 11 residues. Full variable domain (missing parts from reference TRBV7-2 and TRBJ2-7): GAGVSQSPSNKVTEKGKDVELRCDPISGHTALYWYRQSLGQGLEFLIYFQGNSAPDKSGLPSDRFSAERTGGSVSTLTIQRTQQEDSAVYLCASSRGYEQYFGPGTRLTVT.

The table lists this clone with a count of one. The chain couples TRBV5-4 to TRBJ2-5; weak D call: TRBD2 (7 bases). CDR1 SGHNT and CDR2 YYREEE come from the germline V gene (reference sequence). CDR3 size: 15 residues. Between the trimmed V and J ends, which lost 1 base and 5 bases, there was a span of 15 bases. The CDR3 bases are TGTGCCAGCAGCTTGAGATTAGGGGGAGGGGAGACCCAGTACTTC. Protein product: CASSLRLGGGETQYF.

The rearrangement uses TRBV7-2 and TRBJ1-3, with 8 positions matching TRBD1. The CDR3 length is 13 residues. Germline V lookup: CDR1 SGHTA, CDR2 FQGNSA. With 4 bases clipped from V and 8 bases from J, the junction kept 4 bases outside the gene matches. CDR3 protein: CASSSNRGDTIYF. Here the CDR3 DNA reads TGTGCCAGCAGCTCCAACAGGGGGGACACCATATATTTT.

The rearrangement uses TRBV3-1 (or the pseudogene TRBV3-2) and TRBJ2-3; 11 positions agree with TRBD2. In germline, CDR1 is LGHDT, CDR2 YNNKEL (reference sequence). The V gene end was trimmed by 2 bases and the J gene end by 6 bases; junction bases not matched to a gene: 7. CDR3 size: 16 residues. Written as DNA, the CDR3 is TGTGCCAGCAGCCAAATTAGCGGGGGGGCCACCGATACGCAGTATTTT. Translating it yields CASSQISGGATDTQYF.

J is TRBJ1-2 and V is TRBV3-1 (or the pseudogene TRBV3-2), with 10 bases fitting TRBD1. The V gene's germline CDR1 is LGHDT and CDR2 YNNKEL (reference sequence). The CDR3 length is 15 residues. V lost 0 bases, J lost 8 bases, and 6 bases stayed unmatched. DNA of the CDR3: TGTGCCAGCAGCCAAGATTTGGGACAGGGGTACGGCTACACCTTC. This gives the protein CASSQDLGQGYGYTF.

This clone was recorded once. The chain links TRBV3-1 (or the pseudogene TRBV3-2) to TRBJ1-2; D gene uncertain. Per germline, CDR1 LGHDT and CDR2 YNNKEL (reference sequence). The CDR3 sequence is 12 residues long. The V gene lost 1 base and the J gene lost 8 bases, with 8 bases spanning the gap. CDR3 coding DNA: TGTGCCAGCAGCCAAGCCCAGAGGGGCTACACCTTC. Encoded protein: CASSQAQRGYTF.

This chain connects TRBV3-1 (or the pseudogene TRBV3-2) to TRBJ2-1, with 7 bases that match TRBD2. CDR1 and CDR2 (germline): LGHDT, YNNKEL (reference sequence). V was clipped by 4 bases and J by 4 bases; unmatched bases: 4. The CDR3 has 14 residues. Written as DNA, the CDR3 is TGTGCCAGCAGCCTGGGGGGGTGGTACAATGAGCAGTTCTTC. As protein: CASSLGGWYNEQFF.

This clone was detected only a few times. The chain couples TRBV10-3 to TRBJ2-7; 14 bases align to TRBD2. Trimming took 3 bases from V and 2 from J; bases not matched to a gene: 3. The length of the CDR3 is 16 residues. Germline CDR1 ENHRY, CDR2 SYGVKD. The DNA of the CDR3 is TGTGCCATCAGTGACCCGGGACTAGCGGGGGCCTACGAGCAGTACTTC. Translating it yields CAISDPGLAGAYEQYF.

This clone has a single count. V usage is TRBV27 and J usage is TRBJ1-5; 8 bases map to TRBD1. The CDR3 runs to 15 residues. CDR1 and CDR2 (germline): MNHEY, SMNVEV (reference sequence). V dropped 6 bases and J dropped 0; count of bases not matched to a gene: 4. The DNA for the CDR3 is TGTGCCAGCAGGTGGACAGGGTTTAGCAATCAGCCCCAGCATTTT. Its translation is CASRWTGFSNQPQHF.

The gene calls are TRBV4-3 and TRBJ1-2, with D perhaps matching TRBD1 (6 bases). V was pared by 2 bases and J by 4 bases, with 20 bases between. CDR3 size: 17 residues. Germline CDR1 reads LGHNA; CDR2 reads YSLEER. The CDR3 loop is CASSQNPGGRAAYGYTF. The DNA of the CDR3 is TGCGCCAGCAGCCAAAACCCTGGGGGCAGGGCTGCCTATGGCTACACCTTC.

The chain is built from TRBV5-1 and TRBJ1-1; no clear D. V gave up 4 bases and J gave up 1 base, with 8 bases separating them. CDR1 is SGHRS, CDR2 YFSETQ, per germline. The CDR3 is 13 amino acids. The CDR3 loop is CASSTEGNTEAFF. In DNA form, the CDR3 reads TGCGCCAGCAGCACAGAGGGGAACACTGAAGCTTTCTTT.